A single sample gave rise to the 27 T cell receptor beta chains below, sequenced in a study of Graves' ophthalmopathy and Graves' hyperthyroidism. Amplification of the TCR beta CDR3 regions used RNA transcripts (as template). Scientists carried out first-round RT-PCR using HTBI primers and then a second-round multiplex PCR. TCRdb analysed the multiplex PCR reads with MiXCR anew, one entry per CDR3 protein. The sample holds 200,000 to 250,000 distinct CDR3 sequences; roughly 21% are singletons and the top ten take roughly 39%. Sequencing was done on a sample of peripheral blood. These receptor sequences come from a woman aged 45-60 years with Graves' ophthalmopathy.

Many counts were recorded for this clonotype. The chain has TRBV28 and TRBJ1-1; possible D gene TRBD1, 6 bases. Trimming pared 4 bases from V and 0 bases from J, leaving 9 bases between. The CDR3 has 14 amino acids. Per the germline V gene, CDR1 is MDHEN and CDR2 is SYDVKM. The CDR3 spells CASSYDRMNTEAFF. CDR3 in DNA: TGTGCCAGCAGTTATGACAGGATGAACACTGAAGCTTTCTTT.

V usage is TRBV7-9 and J usage is TRBJ1-1, with unresolved D. Germline CDR1 is SEHNR and CDR2 is FQNEAQ (reference sequence). CDR3 length equals 13 residues. Trimming removed 6 bases at V and 1 base at J, with 9 bases between. CDR3 in amino acids: CASSIKQNTEAFF. The CDR3 DNA sequence: TGTGCCAGCAGTATTAAACAGAACACTGAAGCTTTCTTT. The full variable domain, with the rest looked up from reference TRBV7-9 and TRBJ1-1, is DTGVSQNPRHKITKRGQNVTFRCDPISEHNRLYWYRQTLGQGPEFLTYFQNEAQLEKSRLLSDRFSAERPKGSFSTLEIQRTEQGDSAMYLCASSIKQNTEAFFGQGTRLTVV.

In this sample, this clonotype turned up many times. This chain joins TRBV6-1 and TRBJ2-7; D not resolved. The CDR3 has 12 amino acids. V was trimmed by 2 bases and J by 2 bases, leaving 4 bases between them. Germline V gene lookup returns CDR1 MNHNS and CDR2 SASEGT. The CDR3 sequence: CASSEQPYEQYF. CDR3 coding DNA: TGTGCCAGCAGTGAACAGCCCTACGAGCAGTACTTC.

In its sample, this clonotype was seen many times. The J gene is TRBJ2-6, the V gene TRBV28; a possible D gene is TRBD2 (7 bases). V was pared by 5 bases and J by 2 bases, with 16 bases between. Germline assignment: CDR1 MDHEN and CDR2 SYDVKM. This CDR3 has 17 amino acids. DNA of the CDR3: TGTGCCAGCAGTCCTCCGGGGAGGGGGGCTGGGGCCAACGTCCTGACTTTC. This gives the protein CASSPPGRGAGANVLTF.

This clonotype came up many times. The chain carries TRBV19 and TRBJ2-5; 12 bases fit TRBD2. The CDR3 extends over 17 amino acids. Germline loops: CDR1 LNHDA, CDR2 SQIVND (reference sequence). Germline trimming cut 5 bases from V and 5 bases from J; bases unmatched to any gene: 12. The CDR3 DNA reads TGTGCCAGTAGTCCAAAGGCTGGACTAGCGGGAAGGGAGACCCAGTACTTC. This sequence encodes CASSPKAGLAGRETQYF.

This clonotype was found a few times. The chain is built from TRBV19 and TRBJ2-7; 8 bases are a match to TRBD2. The CDR3 is 15 amino acids. The trim removed 4 bases at V and 4 bases at J, leaving 9 bases unmatched. Looked up from germline, CDR1 is LNHDA and CDR2 is SQIVND (reference sequence). The CDR3 nucleotides read TGTGCCAGTAGTAACCCGCCGCGGGGGGATTACGAGCAGTACTTC. It encodes CASSNPPRGDYEQYF.

With respect to this clonotype: A read error is possible here, since a much larger clone lies one base away. J is TRBJ2-7 and V is TRBV19; D may be TRBD1 or TRBD2 (5 bases each). The V end lost 5 bases, the J end lost 3 bases, and 17 bases lay between the germline ends. Germline V gene lookup returns CDR1 LNHDA and CDR2 SQIVND (reference sequence). The CDR3 contains 15 residues. CDR3 bases: TGTGCCAGTAGTGCTCTAGTGGGACCAGACTACGAGCAGTACTTC. Translation: CASSALVGPDYEQYF.

This clonotype showed up many times. DNA of the CDR3: TGTGCCAGCAGTTTCGGAAACCAAGAGACCCAGTACTTC. Its protein product is CASSFGNQETQYF. The gene calls are TRBV28 and TRBJ2-5; D uncertain. CDR1 and CDR2 (germline): MDHEN, SYDVKM. The CDR3 runs 13 residues. V dropped 3 bases and J dropped 0 bases, with 5 bases sitting between them. The variable domain in full, with the rest retrieved from reference TRBV28 and TRBJ2-5, is DVKVTQSSRYLVKRTGEKVFLECVQDMDHENMFWYRQDPGLGLRLIYFSYDVKMKEKGDIPEGYSVSREKKERFSLILESASTNQTSMYLCASSFGNQETQYFGPGTRLLVL.

This clonotype occurred many times. The chain is built from TRBV6-2 or TRBV6-3 and TRBJ2-7; 14 nucleotides agree with TRBD2. The CDR3 sequence is 15 residues long. V lost 4 bases to trimming and J lost 4 bases; unmatched junction nucleotides: 3. From germline, CDR1 is MNHEY and CDR2 SVGEGT. CDR3: CASSLGTSGSYEQYF. In DNA form, the CDR3 reads TGTGCCAGCAGTTTGGGGACTAGCGGGAGTTACGAGCAGTACTTC.

The chain is built from TRBV12-3 or TRBV12-4 and TRBJ2-5; 9 nucleotides align to TRBD1. The length of the CDR3 is 16 residues. J gave up 7 bases and V 0 bases, and 9 bases lay outside the gene matches. The CDR3 reads CASSLAGQGFKGTQYF. Here the CDR3 DNA reads TGTGCCAGCAGTTTAGCGGGACAGGGCTTTAAGGGGACCCAGTACTTC.

This clonotype was detected a few times. No conserved phenylalanine or tryptophan ends this CDR3, so it is likely a read error. The genes are TRBV30 and TRBJ1-5; 7 nucleotides match TRBD1. In germline, CDR1 is GTSNPN, CDR2 SVGIG (reference sequence). Losses at the gene ends were 3 bases for V and 9 bases for J; bases not matched to a gene: 14. The CDR3 has 15 amino acids. CDR3 in amino acids: CAWSDSGQGVRPQHS. The CDR3, as DNA: TGTGCCTGGAGCGATAGCGGGCAGGGGGTTCGGCCCCAGCATTCT.

The sample holds many counts of this clonotype. The CDR3 sequence: CASSAGGVSEAFF. The CDR3 region has the DNA TGCGCCAGCAGTGCCGGCGGGGTATCTGAAGCTTTCTTT. The V gene is TRBV10-1, the J gene TRBJ1-1, with D hard to call. CDR3 length equals 13 residues. Trimming removed 4 bases at V and 6 bases at J, with 12 bases between. Germline-derived CDR1 and CDR2 are WNHNN and SYGVQD (reference sequence).

Remarks on this clonotype: This could be a read error, since a much larger clone is one nucleotide away. The chain is built from TRBV12-3 or TRBV12-4 and TRBJ2-2; tentatively, D is TRBD1 or TRBD2 (5 bases each). V was cut by 8 bases and J by 2 bases, with 15 bases left in between. The CDR3 totals 15 residues. The CDR3 is CASAGAEGNTGELFF. The CDR3 DNA reads as TGTGCCAGCGCTGGGGCAGAGGGCAACACCGGGGAGCTGTTTTTT.

This clonotype showed up many times. The chain employs TRBV7-3 and TRBJ1-1; D uncertain. The ends were cut back, 2 bases at V and 1 base at J, with 14 bases in the middle. Germline V gives CDR1 SGHTA, CDR2 FQGTGA. This CDR3 spans 16 amino acids. In nucleotides, the CDR3 is TGTGCCAGCAGCTTACTTAGCCCGAGTACGAACACTGAAGCTTTCTTT. Translation gives CASSLLSPSTNTEAFF. Together with reference TRBV7-3 and TRBJ1-1, the CDR3 gives the full variable domain: GAGVSQTPSNKVTEKGKYVELRCDPISGHTALYWYRQSLGQGPEFLIYFQGTGAADDSGLPNDRFFAVRPEGSVSTLKIQRTERGDSAVYLCASSLLSPSTNTEAFFGQGTRLTVV.

This clonotype has ten or more counts. The chain recombines TRBV27 with TRBJ2-7; 8 bases are shared with TRBD1. The CDR3 extends over 14 amino acids. The germline V gene encodes CDR1 MNHEY and CDR2 SMNVEV (reference sequence). J was trimmed by 0 bases and V by 5 bases; bases with no gene match: 3. The CDR3: CASSLGTGSYEQYF. In nucleotides, the CDR3 is TGTGCCAGCAGTCTTGGGACAGGCTCCTACGAGCAGTACTTC.

This clonotype was recorded at least ten times. The gene calls are TRBV7-9 and TRBJ1-1, with 8 bases matching TRBD1. Germline V gene data show CDR1 as SEHNR and CDR2 as FQNEAQ (reference sequence). V lost 1 base to trimming and J lost 10 bases; unmatched junction nucleotides: 11. The CDR3 runs 15 residues. CDR3 residues: CASSLVVRDRHGAFF. Here the CDR3 DNA reads TGTGCCAGCAGCTTAGTTGTCCGGGACAGGCACGGAGCTTTCTTT.

At least ten counts were recorded for this clonotype. The CDR3: CSAREGSQQETQYF. CDR3 DNA: TGCAGTGCCAGGGAGGGGTCCCAACAAGAGACCCAGTACTTC. This chain joins TRBV20-1 and TRBJ2-5, with TRBD2 identical over 7 bases. Per germline, CDR1 DFQATT and CDR2 SNEGSKA (reference sequence). CDR3 length equals 14 residues. The V gene end was trimmed by 6 bases and the J gene end by 2 bases; junction bases not matched to a gene: 9.

This clonotype was counted ten times or more. This chain links TRBV20-1 with TRBJ1-5, with D tentatively TRBD1 (5 bases). The CDR3 is 13 amino acids. CDR1 is DFQATT, CDR2 SNEGSKA, per germline (reference sequence). Trimming left V 3 bases short and J 3 bases short, with 9 bases between. This CDR3 reads CSASGRVNQPQHF. Here the CDR3 DNA reads TGCAGTGCTAGTGGCAGGGTCAATCAGCCCCAGCATTTT.

The sample holds many counts of this clonotype. The chain has TRBV28 and TRBJ2-7; unclear D gene. V was shortened by 8 bases and J by 4 bases, with 12 bases between the two germline ends. Germline V CDR1 and CDR2: MDHEN, SYDVKM. The CDR3 has 12 amino acids. Written as DNA, the CDR3 is TGTGCCAGCGAAAGCAGGCGGTACGAGCAGTACTTC. It yields the protein CASESRRYEQYF.

The V and J genes are TRBV6-1 and TRBJ1-1, with D tentatively TRBD1 (5 bases). The V and J ends lost 4 bases and 5 bases respectively, with 20 bases between them. The CDR3 has 16 residues. In germline, CDR1 is MNHNS, CDR2 SASEGT. The chain's CDR3 is CASSGLRGPSWTEAFF. CDR3 DNA sequence: TGTGCCAGCAGTGGCCTTAGGGGTCCGAGTTGGACTGAAGCTTTCTTT.

The sample holds many counts of this clonotype. This chain links TRBV27 with TRBJ2-5; D may be TRBD1 (6 bases). This CDR3 has 15 residues. CDR1 is MNHEY and CDR2 is SMNVEV in the germline V gene (reference sequence). Between the trimmed V and J ends, which lost 0 bases and 6 bases, there was a span of 14 bases. CDR3: CASSLSWQGQKTQYF. CDR3 coding DNA: TGTGCCAGCAGTTTATCATGGCAGGGGCAAAAGACCCAGTACTTC.

This clonotype has at least ten counts. This chain joins TRBV28 and TRBJ1-6; maybe TRBD1 (5 bases). CDR3 length: 12 residues. Trimming took off 3 bases at V and 9 bases at J, with 6 bases between the two ends. Germline V gene sequence: CDR1 MDHEN, CDR2 SYDVKM. Written as DNA, the CDR3 is TGTGCCAGCAGTTTGGGGGTTTCACCCCTCCACTTT. It translates to CASSLGVSPLHF. The full variable domain, its missing parts supplied by reference TRBV28 and TRBJ1-6, is DVKVTQSSRYLVKRTGEKVFLECVQDMDHENMFWYRQDPGLGLRLIYFSYDVKMKEKGDIPEGYSVSREKKERFSLILESASTNQTSMYLCASSLGVSPLHFGNGTRLTVT.

This clonotype occurred many times. V is TRBV7-2 and J is TRBJ2-7; weak D call: TRBD1 (5 bases). The CDR3 runs to 13 residues. V was pared by 1 base and J by 3 bases, with 7 bases between. Looked up from germline, CDR1 is SGHTA and CDR2 is FQGNSA. The CDR3 spells CASSLVGLYEQYF. The CDR3 DNA reads TGTGCCAGCAGCTTAGTGGGGCTCTACGAGCAGTACTTC. The variable domain in full, with the rest retrieved from reference TRBV7-2 and TRBJ2-7, is GAGVSQSPSNKVTEKGKDVELRCDPISGHTALYWYRQSLGQGLEFLIYFQGNSAPDKSGLPSDRFSAERTGGSVSTLTIQRTQQEDSAVYLCASSLVGLYEQYFGPGTRLTVT.

This chain uses TRBV12-3 or TRBV12-4 with TRBJ1-2; no definite D call. The CDR3 is 14 residues long. V lost 2 bases and J 4 bases, leaving 11 bases between the germline ends. The CDR3 reads CASSLTTTTYGYTF. In nucleotides, the CDR3 is TGTGCCAGCAGTTTAACAACGACTACCTATGGCTACACCTTC.

Regarding this clonotype: At one end, the junction sequence differs from germline, possibly due to a read error. The chain links TRBV24-1 to TRBJ1-2; possibly TRBD1 for D (5 bases). CDR1 KGHDR and CDR2 SFDVKD come from the germline V gene. The CDR3 is 14 residues long. The CDR3 region has the DNA TGTGCCACCAGTGATATCGGGACGGGCTATGGCTACATCTTC. As protein: CATSDIGTGYGYIF.

This clonotype was observed at least ten times. The genes are TRBV24-1 and TRBJ2-7; D is unclear. The CDR3 covers 12 residues. From germline, CDR1 is KGHDR and CDR2 SFDVKD. Trimming stripped 5 bases from V and 3 bases from J, with 7 bases between. The CDR3 sequence: CATSGPDYEQYF. Here the CDR3 DNA reads TGTGCCACCAGTGGTCCCGACTACGAGCAGTACTTC.

The rearrangement links TRBV6-1 to TRBJ1-3; 11 bases align to TRBD1. J was trimmed by 4 bases and V by 7 bases; bases with no gene match: 6. The CDR3 contains 15 residues. Germline assignment: CDR1 MNHNS and CDR2 SASEGT. CDR3 sequence: CASMIGTGGGNTIYF. The CDR3 DNA sequence: TGTGCCAGCATGATCGGGACAGGGGGAGGAAACACCATATATTTT.